This TCR beta chain was documented in a study of Graves' ophthalmopathy and Graves' hyperthyroidism. Notes on the study in general: Blood shared most expanded thyroid clonotypes above 0.001 frequency.

As regards this clonotype: As yet, its antigen is unknown.

Germline V lookup: CDR1 MGHRA, CDR2 YSYEKL. The CDR3 has 18 residues. V lost 0 bases, J lost 0 bases, and 9 bases stayed unmatched. The TCR beta CDR3 regions underwent amplification from RNA transcripts. HTBI primers were used in a first-round RT-PCR, which preceded a second-round multiplex PCR. TCRdb analysed the multiplex PCR reads with MiXCR anew, one entry per CDR3 protein. The sample records about 220,000 distinct CDR3 sequences, 20% to 25% being singletons. The sequenced sample was peripheral blood. The clonotype comes from a woman aged 45 to 65 with Graves' ophthalmopathy. The V gene is TRBV4-1, the J gene TRBJ2-7, with 9 positions matching TRBD1. CDR3 loop: CASSQEESGTGSSYEQYF. CDR3 bases: TGCGCCAGCAGCCAAGAGGAATCCGGGACAGGGTCCTCCTACGAGCAGTACTTC.